These 18 T cell receptor beta chains share one sample of origin, sequenced in a study of cytomegalovirus exposure and HLA in healthy donors. Primers for the PCR totalled 60 Vbeta and 13 Jbeta. The repertoire was sequenced with immunoSEQ multiplex PCR; TCRdb's copy has only in-frame clones and lacks some. Among some 150,000 clones listed, just under 85% were seen once. The sequenced sample consisted of PBMCs. Receptors originate from a man aged 30 to 45 in good health and CMV-seropositive.

This clone was detected only once. This chain links TRBV10-3 with TRBJ2-1; D may be TRBD1 (6 bases). V was cut by 2 bases and J by 4 bases, with 6 bases left in between. CDR1 and CDR2 (germline): ENHRY, SYGVKD. The CDR3 has 13 residues. The CDR3 DNA is TGTGCCATCAGTGAGCAGGGGTACAATGAGCAGTTCTTC. Its translation: CAISEQGYNEQFF.

This clone has more than one count but fewer than ten. V and J are TRBV27 and TRBJ1-2, with no clear D. The V gene lost 5 bases and the J gene lost 6 bases, with 16 bases spanning the gap. Germline CDR1 is MNHEY and CDR2 is SMNVEV (reference sequence). The CDR3 is made up of 14 amino acids. The CDR3 DNA follows: TGTGCCAGCAGTCCCCCGGGATTAGCGGATGGCTACACCTTC. Encoded protein: CASSPPGLADGYTF.

The chain joins TRBV9 to TRBJ2-7, with 9 positions matching TRBD2. V lost 0 bases, J lost 0 bases, and 1 base stayed unmatched. CDR1 and CDR2 from the germline V gene are SGDLS and YYNGEE. The length of the CDR3 is 15 residues. This CDR3 reads CASSVDSGSSYEQYF. DNA for the CDR3: TGTGCCAGCAGCGTAGATAGCGGGAGCTCCTACGAGCAGTACTTC.

The sample holds a few counts of this clone. The rearrangement links TRBV2 to TRBJ2-5; tentative D call: TRBD2 (6 bases). The DNA end favors TRBJ2-7, so the J call may be wrong. This CDR3 comprises 13 residues. Germline assignment: CDR1 SNHLY and CDR2 FYNNEI. In DNA form, the CDR3 reads TGTGCCAGCACAGGGAGGAGGATCTACGAGCAGTACTTC. It is translated as CASTGRRIYEQYF.

The gene calls are TRBV28 and TRBJ2-3, with TRBD2 matching 8 bases. The CDR3 runs 16 residues. Germline CDR1 is MDHEN and CDR2 is SYDVKM. The V segment lost 1 base and the J segment 0 bases; nucleotides outside the gene matches: 3. The CDR3 spells CASSLSSSGSTDTQYF. The CDR3 DNA reads TGTGCCAGCAGTTTATCCTCTAGCGGGAGCACAGATACGCAGTATTTT.

The V and J genes are TRBV9 and TRBJ2-4, with 8 bases matching TRBD2. Germline V CDR1 and CDR2: SGDLS, YYNGEE. Trimming at V came to 4 bases and at J to 2 bases, leaving 8 bases not matched to a gene. This CDR3 is built from 16 residues. The CDR3 sequence is CASSPQTSATKNIQYF. CDR3 in DNA: TGTGCCAGCAGCCCCCAGACTAGCGCAACCAAAAACATTCAGTACTTC.

The chain is built from TRBV28 and TRBJ1-2; perhaps TRBD1 as D (6 bases). In germline, CDR1 is MDHEN, CDR2 SYDVKM. There are 15 residues in the CDR3. Trimming removed 5 bases from V and 0 bases from J, with 13 bases in between. The CDR3 nucleotides are TGTGCCAGCAGTACGCCCAGGACAGCTAACTATGGCTACACCTTC. Its protein is CASSTPRTANYGYTF.

The V call is TRBV5-6, the J call TRBJ1-2; 7 bases align to TRBD1. CDR3 length equals 17 residues. CDR1 is SGHDT, CDR2 YYEEEE, per germline. V dropped 0 bases and J dropped 2; count of bases not matched to a gene: 10. Here the CDR3 DNA reads TGTGCCAGCAGCTTGGGACGGGGAAGGGGGCCCAACTATGGCTACACCTTC. Translating gives CASSLGRGRGPNYGYTF. The entire variable domain, with the rest obtained from reference TRBV5-6 and TRBJ1-2, is as follows: DAGVTQSPTHLIKTRGQQVTLRCSPKSGHDTVSWYQQALGQGPQFIFQYYEEEERQRGNFPDRFSGHQFPNYSSELNVNALLLGDSALYLCASSLGRGRGPNYGYTFGSGTRLTVV.

The V and J genes are TRBV5-4 and TRBJ2-7; possible D gene TRBD1, 7 bases. V lost 4 bases, J lost 5 bases, and 16 bases lay in between. Per the germline V gene, CDR1 is SGHNT and CDR2 is YYREEE (reference sequence). The CDR3 length is 14 residues. The CDR3 coding sequence is TGTGCCAGCAGCGCGGGACAGTCTCGTGACGAGCAGTACTTC. The encoded protein is CASSAGQSRDEQYF.

The chain employs TRBV11-3 and TRBJ1-4; TRBD1 aligns across 9 bases. The CDR3 loop spans 16 amino acids. The germline CDR1 and CDR2 sequences are SGHNT and YENEEA. V trimming: 1 base; J trimming: 5 bases; junction bases outside the gene matches: 5. This CDR3 is CASSLGRGTGNEKLFF. DNA of the CDR3: TGTGCCAGCAGCTTAGGCCGAGGGACAGGGAATGAAAAACTGTTTTTT.

The chain couples TRBV14 to TRBJ1-4; D uncertain. CDR3 length: 16 amino acids. The germline gives CDR1 SGHDN, CDR2 FVKESK. V lost 1 base and J lost 8, with 17 bases in between. This chain's CDR3 is CASSQGYRVSGEKLFF. The DNA for the CDR3 is TGTGCCAGCAGCCAAGGTTATCGGGTGAGCGGCGAAAAACTGTTTTTT.

V usage is TRBV28 and J usage is TRBJ2-6; D gene uncertain. Germline lookup yields CDR1 MDHEN and CDR2 SYDVKM. V shed 2 bases and J shed 4 bases, with 9 bases lying between them. The CDR3 loop spans 15 amino acids. The DNA for the CDR3 is TGTGCCAGCAGTTTAGGGCAGCAAGGGGCCAACGTCCTGACTTTC. Translating it yields CASSLGQQGANVLTF.

The gene calls are TRBV28 and TRBJ2-1, with 11 bases fitting TRBD2. V shed 7 bases and J 0 bases; nucleotides not matched to a gene: 26. The germline gives CDR1 MDHEN, CDR2 SYDVKM. This CDR3 is 23 amino acids long. CDR3 in amino acids: CASIRWLGGPTSGGLSSYNEQFF. CDR3 DNA: TGTGCCAGCATCCGGTGGTTAGGGGGCCCAACTAGCGGGGGATTAAGCTCCTACAATGAGCAGTTCTTC.

V is TRBV7-3 and J is TRBJ2-2; TRBD1 agrees at 7 bases. Germline loops: CDR1 SGHTA, CDR2 FQGTGA. Losses at the gene ends were 5 bases for V and 1 base for J; bases not matched to a gene: 4. This CDR3 is 15 amino acids long. This CDR3 reads CASSPRTGNTGELFF. CDR3 coding DNA: TGTGCCAGCAGCCCCCGGACAGGGAACACCGGGGAGCTGTTTTTT.

This clone was observed a single time. The chain combines TRBV9 with TRBJ1-2, with D perhaps matching TRBD1 (6 bases). Germline CDR1 is SGDLS and CDR2 is YYNGEE. This CDR3 region has 17 residues. Trimming left V 3 bases short and J 0 bases short, with 18 bases between. CDR3 nucleotides: TGTGCCAGCAGCGGGACCCAGGGGAAACCTACTAACTATGGCTACACCTTC. This translates into CASSGTQGKPTNYGYTF. Full variable domain (remainder filled in from reference TRBV9 and TRBJ1-2): DSGVTQTPKHLITATGQRVTLRCSPRSGDLSVYWYQQSLDQGLQFLIQYYNGEERAKGNILERFSAQQFPDLHSELNLSSLELGDSALYFCASSGTQGKPTNYGYTFGSGTRLTVV.

This sequence joins TRBV27 and TRBJ1-5; no definite D call. The germline V gene encodes CDR1 MNHEY and CDR2 SMNVEV (reference sequence). This CDR3 has 14 residues. V was trimmed by 3 bases and J by 4 bases, leaving 10 bases between them. CDR3 protein: CASSFGDKNQPQHF. The CDR3 bases are TGTGCCAGCAGTTTCGGGGATAAAAATCAGCCCCAGCATTTT.

V is TRBV5-4 and J is TRBJ2-1, with TRBD1 matching over 7 bases. This CDR3 spans 15 amino acids. Germline assignment: CDR1 SGHNT and CDR2 YYREEE (reference sequence). J was trimmed by 4 bases and V by 0 bases; bases with no gene match: 4. In nucleotides, the CDR3 is TGTGCCAGCAGCTTGGACAGGGGATTGTACAATGAGCAGTTCTTC. This gives the protein CASSLDRGLYNEQFF.

A single count supports this clone. This chain joins TRBV15 and TRBJ2-3; no reliable D call. V was shortened by 5 bases and J by 4 bases, with 7 bases between the two germline ends. This CDR3 has 12 residues. Germline assignment: CDR1 LNHNV and CDR2 YYDKDF (reference sequence). The CDR3 reads CATSYNADTQYF. For the CDR3, the DNA is TGTGCCACCAGCTACAACGCAGATACGCAGTATTTT.